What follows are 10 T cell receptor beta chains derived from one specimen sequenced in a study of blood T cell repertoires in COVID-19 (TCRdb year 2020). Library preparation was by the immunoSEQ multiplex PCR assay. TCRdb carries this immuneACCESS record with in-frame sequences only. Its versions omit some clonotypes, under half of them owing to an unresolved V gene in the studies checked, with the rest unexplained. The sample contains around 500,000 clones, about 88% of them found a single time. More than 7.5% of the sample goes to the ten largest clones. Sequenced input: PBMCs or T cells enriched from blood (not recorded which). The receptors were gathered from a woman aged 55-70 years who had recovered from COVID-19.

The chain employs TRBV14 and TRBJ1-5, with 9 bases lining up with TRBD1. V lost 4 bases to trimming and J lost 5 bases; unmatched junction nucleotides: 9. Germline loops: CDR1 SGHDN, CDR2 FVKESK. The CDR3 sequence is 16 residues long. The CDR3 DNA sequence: TGTGCCAGCAGCCGCCTTAGGGACAGGGCTTATCAGCCCCAGCATTTT. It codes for CASSRLRDRAYQPQHF. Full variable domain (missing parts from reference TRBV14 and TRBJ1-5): EAGVTQFPSHSVIEKGQTVTLRCDPISGHDNLYWYRRVMGKEIKFLLHFVKESKQDESGMPNNRFLAERTGGTYSTLKVQPAELEDSGVYFCASSRLRDRAYQPQHFGDGTRLSIL.

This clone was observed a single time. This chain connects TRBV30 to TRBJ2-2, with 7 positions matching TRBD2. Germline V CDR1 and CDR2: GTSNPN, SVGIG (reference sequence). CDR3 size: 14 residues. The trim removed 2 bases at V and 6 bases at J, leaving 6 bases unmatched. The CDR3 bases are TGTGCCTGGAGTTTGACGGGGGGTCCCGGGGAGCTGTTTTTT. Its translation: CAWSLTGGPGELFF.

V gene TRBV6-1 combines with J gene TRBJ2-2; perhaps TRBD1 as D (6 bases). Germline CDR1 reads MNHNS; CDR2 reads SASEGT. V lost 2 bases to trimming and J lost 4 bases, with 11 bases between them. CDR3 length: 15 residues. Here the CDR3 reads CASSERAGATGELFF. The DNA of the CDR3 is TGTGCCAGCAGTGAAAGGGCAGGGGCCACCGGGGAGCTGTTTTTT.

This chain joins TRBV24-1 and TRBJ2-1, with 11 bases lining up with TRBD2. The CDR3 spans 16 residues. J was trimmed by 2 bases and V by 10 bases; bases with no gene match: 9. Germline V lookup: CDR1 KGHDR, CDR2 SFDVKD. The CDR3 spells CATASVAGGAYNEQFF. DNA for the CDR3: TGTGCCACAGCCTCCGTAGCGGGGGGGGCCTACAATGAGCAGTTCTTC.

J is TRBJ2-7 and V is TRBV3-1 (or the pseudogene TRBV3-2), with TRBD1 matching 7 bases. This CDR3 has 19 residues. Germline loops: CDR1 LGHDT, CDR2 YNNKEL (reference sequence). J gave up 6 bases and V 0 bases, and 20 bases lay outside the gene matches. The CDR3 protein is CASSQDPRRGRGQGGEQYV. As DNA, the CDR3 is TGTGCCAGCAGCCAAGACCCCCGCCGAGGTAGGGGGCAAGGGGGCGAGCAGTACGTC.

The CDR3 DNA sequence: TGTGCCAGCACACAGGGGGCACGAAATGAGCAGTTCTTC. This sequence encodes CASTQGARNEQFF. The chain uses TRBV7-2 and TRBJ2-1; 9 bases agree with TRBD1. Germline V gene lookup returns CDR1 SGHTA and CDR2 FQGNSA. The CDR3 is 13 residues long. With V trimmed by 7 bases and J by 7 bases, 5 bases remained unmatched.

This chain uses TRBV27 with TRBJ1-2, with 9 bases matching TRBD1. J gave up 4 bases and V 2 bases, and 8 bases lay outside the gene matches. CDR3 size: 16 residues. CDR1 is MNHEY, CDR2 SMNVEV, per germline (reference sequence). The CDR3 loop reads CASSLKWTGVPYGYTF. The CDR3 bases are TGTGCCAGCAGTTTAAAGTGGACAGGGGTCCCCTATGGCTACACCTTC.

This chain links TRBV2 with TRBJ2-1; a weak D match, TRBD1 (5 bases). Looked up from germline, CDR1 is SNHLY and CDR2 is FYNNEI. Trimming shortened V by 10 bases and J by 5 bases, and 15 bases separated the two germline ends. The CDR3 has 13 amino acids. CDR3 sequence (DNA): TGTGCCATCCCAGGGTATCCAAACAATGAGCAGTTCTTC. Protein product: CAIPGYPNNEQFF. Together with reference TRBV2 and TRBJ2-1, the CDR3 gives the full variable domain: EPEVTQTPSHQVTQMGQEVILRCVPISNHLYFYWYRQILGQKVEFLVSFYNNEISEKSEIFDDQFSVERPDGSNFTLKIRSTKLEDSAMYFCAIPGYPNNEQFFGPGTRLTVL.

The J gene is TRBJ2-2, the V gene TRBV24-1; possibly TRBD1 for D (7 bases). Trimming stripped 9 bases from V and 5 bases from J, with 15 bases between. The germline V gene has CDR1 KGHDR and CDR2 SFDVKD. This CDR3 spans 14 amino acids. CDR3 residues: CATGGGRITGELFF. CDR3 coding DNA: TGTGCCACCGGAGGGGGCAGGATTACCGGGGAGCTGTTTTTT.

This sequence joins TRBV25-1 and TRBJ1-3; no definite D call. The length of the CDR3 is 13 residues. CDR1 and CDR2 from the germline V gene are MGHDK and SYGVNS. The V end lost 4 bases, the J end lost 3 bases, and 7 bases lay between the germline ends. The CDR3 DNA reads TGTGCCAGCAGTGTTCAGTTTGGAAACACCATATATTTT. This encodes CASSVQFGNTIYF. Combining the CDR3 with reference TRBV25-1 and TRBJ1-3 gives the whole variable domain EADIYQTPRYLVIGTGKKITLECSQTMGHDKMYWYQQDPGMELHLIHYSYGVNSTEKGDLSSESTVSRIRTEHFPLTLESARPSHTSQYLCASSVQFGNTIYFGEGSWLTVV.